A single sample gave rise to the 19 T cell receptor beta chains below, sequenced in a study of T-cell reconstitution after alpha-beta-depleted transplantation in children. Whole-study results and caveats: T cells produced anew were the main source of T-cell counts and diversity one year after transplant.

The antigens these receptors bind are not known. Unique molecular identifiers were used to barcode this TCRbeta library. Each CDR3 protein gets one entry after TCRdb re-called the PCR reads with MiXCR. The sample records fewer than 350,000 distinct CDR3 sequences, almost 8% being singletons. The sample was peripheral blood, taken 360 days after TCRalphabeta/CD19-depleted stem cell transplant. The receptors were sampled from a female patient aged 2-15 years who had a stem cell transplant for Fanconi anemia, so the T cells may come from the graft donor.

In its sample, this clonotype was seen many times. The chain uses TRBV3-1 and TRBJ2-1; 9 nucleotides align to TRBD1. Germline CDR1 LGHDT, CDR2 YNNKEL (reference sequence). With 0 bases clipped from V and 5 bases from J, the junction kept 5 bases outside the gene matches. The CDR3 loop spans 16 amino acids. For the CDR3, the DNA is TGTGCCAGCAGCCAAGATCGGGACAGGGCAAACAATGAGCAGTTCTTC. Residues: CASSQDRDRANNEQFF.

This clonotype showed up many times. CDR3 in DNA: TGTGCCAGCAGCGTAAATGATTTCAGGGCTAGCAGAGAGGAAGAGACCCAGTACTTC. It translates to CASSVNDFRASREEETQYF. This rearrangement joins TRBV9 to TRBJ2-5; D may correspond to TRBD1 or TRBD2 (5 bases each). The V end lost 1 base, the J end lost 3 bases, and 25 bases lay between the germline ends. The CDR3 has 19 residues. Germline V gives CDR1 SGDLS, CDR2 YYNGEE.

In this sample, this clonotype turned up many times. The chain uses TRBV20-1 and TRBJ2-3; unclear D gene. The CDR3 sequence is 12 residues long. Trimming removed 3 bases from V and 2 bases from J, with 6 bases in between. Germline lookup yields CDR1 DFQATT and CDR2 SNEGSKA (reference sequence). CDR3 sequence: CSASGITDTQYF. The CDR3 DNA sequence: TGCAGTGCTAGCGGAATCACAGATACGCAGTATTTT.

This clonotype was picked up many times. The rearrangement uses TRBV29-1 and TRBJ2-1; D may match TRBD1 or TRBD2 (5 bases each). CDR1 is SQVTM, CDR2 ANQGSEA, per germline. V dropped 4 bases and J dropped 12 bases, with 16 bases sitting between them. This CDR3 comprises 12 residues. DNA for the CDR3: TGCAGCGTTGTAGGGGAGCGCGACGGGCAGTTCTTC. Encoded protein: CSVVGERDGQFF.

The chain couples TRBV4-2 to TRBJ2-6; TRBD1 matches at 11 bases. The germline V gene encodes CDR1 LGHNA and CDR2 YNFKEQ. The CDR3 contains 20 residues. V was pared by 2 bases and J by 0 bases, with 9 bases of the junction left unmatched. The CDR3 here is CASSQQTGTGGFSGANVLTF. Here the CDR3 DNA reads TGTGCCAGCAGCCAACAGACCGGGACAGGGGGGTTCTCTGGGGCCAACGTCCTGACTTTC.

The V gene is TRBV11-2, the J gene TRBJ2-1, with D perhaps matching TRBD1 (5 bases). This CDR3 comprises 14 residues. The V end lost 3 bases, the J end lost 0 bases, and 6 bases lay between the germline ends. Germline CDR1 reads SGHAT; CDR2 reads FQNNGV. The CDR3 region is CASSFQGSYNEQFF. The CDR3 DNA reads TGTGCCAGCAGCTTCCAGGGCTCCTACAATGAGCAGTTCTTC.

This clonotype has at least ten counts. The V call is TRBV11-2, the J call TRBJ1-5; tentative D call: TRBD1 (5 bases). Trimming removed 1 base from V and 10 bases from J, with 14 bases in between. The germline V gene encodes CDR1 SGHAT and CDR2 FQNNGV. The CDR3 runs to 14 residues. The CDR3 region has the DNA TGTGCCAGCAGCTTAGCAGGGATGAGGGCCCCCCAGCATTTT. Translation gives CASSLAGMRAPQHF.

This clonotype was recorded at least ten times. The V and J genes are TRBV5-1 and TRBJ1-5; no reliable D call. Between the trimmed V and J ends, which lost 2 bases and 5 bases, there was a span of 8 bases. Germline CDR1 SGHRS, CDR2 YFSETQ. CDR3 length equals 13 residues. The chain's CDR3 is CASSLVGDQPQHF. For the CDR3, the DNA is TGCGCCAGCAGCTTAGTTGGGGATCAGCCCCAGCATTTT.

J is TRBJ2-2 and V is TRBV6-2 or TRBV6-3; D may be TRBD2 (6 bases). Germline assignment: CDR1 MNHEY and CDR2 SVGEGT. Trimming pared 7 bases from V and 4 bases from J, leaving 13 bases between. CDR3 length: 14 amino acids. CDR3 protein: CASIIGGATGELFF. In nucleotides, the CDR3 is TGTGCCAGCATAATCGGGGGAGCCACCGGGGAGCTGTTTTTT.

This clonotype was counted ten times or more. The CDR3 loop reads CASSTRTGYNEQFF. DNA for the CDR3: TGTGCCAGCAGTACTCGGACAGGCTACAATGAGCAGTTCTTC. This sequence joins TRBV6-2 or TRBV6-3 and TRBJ2-1; 7 nucleotides align to TRBD1. The CDR3 spans 14 residues. Unmatched junction bases numbered 4, after V lost 5 bases and J lost 3 bases. The germline V gene has CDR1 MNHEY and CDR2 SVGEGT.

This clonotype was seen ten or more times. The gene calls are TRBV5-1 and TRBJ1-1, with 11 bases fitting TRBD1. Germline V gene data show CDR1 as SGHRS and CDR2 as YFSETQ. This CDR3 has 14 residues. With 3 bases clipped from V and 4 bases from J, the junction kept 2 bases outside the gene matches. Written as DNA, the CDR3 is TGCGCCAGCAGCTCGGACAGGGGGCCCACTGAAGCTTTCTTT. Translation gives CASSSDRGPTEAFF.

This clonotype was seen ten or more times. The V gene is TRBV12-3 or TRBV12-4, the J gene TRBJ1-6; 9 nucleotides agree with TRBD1. Unmatched junction bases numbered 10, after V lost 7 bases and J lost 9 bases. The CDR3 contains 15 residues. The CDR3 region is CASTLGQGMGSPLHF. The CDR3 DNA reads TGTGCCAGCACCTTAGGACAGGGGATGGGTTCACCCCTCCACTTT.

This clonotype was recorded many times. The chain is built from TRBV12-3 or TRBV12-4 and TRBJ1-4; D remains ambiguous. The CDR3 has 14 residues. The ends were cut back, 7 bases at V and 6 bases at J, with 15 bases in the middle. The CDR3, as DNA: TGTGCCAGCAACAGAGGTACTGGTGATGAAAAACTGTTTTTT. It codes for CASNRGTGDEKLFF.

This sequence joins TRBV7-8 and TRBJ1-4, with 9 bases that match TRBD1. Germline CDR1 and CDR2: SGHVS and FQNEAQ. J was trimmed by 3 bases and V by 5 bases; bases with no gene match: 4. The CDR3 runs 15 residues. Written as DNA, the CDR3 is TGTGCCAGCAGCCACAGGGGGCTGGCTAATGAAAAACTGTTTTTT. This gives the protein CASSHRGLANEKLFF.

Only a few counts were recorded for this clonotype. The chain employs TRBV14 and TRBJ1-1; D remains unclear. Germline CDR1 reads SGHDN; CDR2 reads FVKESK. V gave up 0 bases and J gave up 6 bases, with 8 bases separating them. This CDR3 contains 13 residues. This CDR3 reads CASSQELIAEAFF. The CDR3 DNA is TGTGCCAGCAGCCAAGAACTAATCGCTGAAGCTTTCTTT.

This clonotype has at least ten counts. This chain links TRBV12-3 or TRBV12-4 with TRBJ2-5; perhaps TRBD1 as D (5 bases). The CDR3 spans 13 residues. The ends were cut back, 6 bases at V and 1 base at J, with 9 bases in the middle. CDR3 nucleotide sequence: TGTGCCAGCAGATTACAGGCCCAAGAGACCCAGTACTTC. It codes for CASRLQAQETQYF.

This clonotype was counted ten times or more. This chain uses TRBV5-6 with TRBJ1-5; D is unresolved. The CDR3 totals 15 residues. Trimming removed 0 bases from V and 5 bases from J, with 12 bases in between. CDR1 is SGHDT, CDR2 YYEEEE, per germline. The chain's CDR3 is CASSLGPSQDQPQHF. CDR3 nucleotide sequence: TGTGCCAGCAGCTTGGGGCCTTCCCAAGATCAGCCCCAGCATTTT.

The chain combines TRBV3-1 with TRBJ2-2; tentative D call: TRBD2 (7 bases). Deletions cut 6 bases from V and 6 bases from J, with 23 bases between. Germline assignment: CDR1 LGHDT and CDR2 YNNKEL (reference sequence). This CDR3 region has 17 residues. DNA of the CDR3: TGTGCCAGCAGTGATAAAAAGGGGGGGTACGGTTCCGGGGAGCTGTTTTTT. It specifies CASSDKKGGYGSGELFF.

Many counts were recorded for this clonotype. This chain uses TRBV28 with TRBJ1-3; D not resolved. The CDR3 runs 14 residues. The V end lost 2 bases, the J end lost 3 bases, and 8 bases lay between the germline ends. In germline, CDR1 is MDHEN, CDR2 SYDVKM. CDR3 coding DNA: TGTGCCAGCAGTTTAGTAGGGAATGGAAACACCATATATTTT. Its translation is CASSLVGNGNTIYF.